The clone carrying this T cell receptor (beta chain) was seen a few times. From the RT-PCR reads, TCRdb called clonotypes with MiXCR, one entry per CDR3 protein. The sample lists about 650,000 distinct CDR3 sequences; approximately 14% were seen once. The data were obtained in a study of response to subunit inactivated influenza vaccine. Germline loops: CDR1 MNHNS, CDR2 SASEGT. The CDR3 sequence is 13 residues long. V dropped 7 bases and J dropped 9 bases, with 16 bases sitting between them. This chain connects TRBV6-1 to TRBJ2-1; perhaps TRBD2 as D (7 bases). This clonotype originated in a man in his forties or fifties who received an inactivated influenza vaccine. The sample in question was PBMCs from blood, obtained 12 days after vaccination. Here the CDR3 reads CASTGGPGFEQFF. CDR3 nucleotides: TGTGCCAGCACCGGGGGGCCGGGTTTTGAGCAGTTCTTC.